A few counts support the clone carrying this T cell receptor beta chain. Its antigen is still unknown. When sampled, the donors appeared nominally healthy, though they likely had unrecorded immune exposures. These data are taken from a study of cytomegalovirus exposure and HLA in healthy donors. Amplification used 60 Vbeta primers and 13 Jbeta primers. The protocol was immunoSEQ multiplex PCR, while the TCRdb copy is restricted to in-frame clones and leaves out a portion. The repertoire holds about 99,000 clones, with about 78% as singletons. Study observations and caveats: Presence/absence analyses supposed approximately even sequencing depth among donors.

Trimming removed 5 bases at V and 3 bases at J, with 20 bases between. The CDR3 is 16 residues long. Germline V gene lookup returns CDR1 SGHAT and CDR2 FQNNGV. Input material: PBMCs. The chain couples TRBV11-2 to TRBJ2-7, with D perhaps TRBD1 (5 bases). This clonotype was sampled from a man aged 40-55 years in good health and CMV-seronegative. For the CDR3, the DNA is TGTGCCAGCAGCGACTTCCCCGGTGGCAGGGACTACGAGCAGTACTTC. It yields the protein CASSDFPGGRDYEQYF.